A single sample gave rise to the 2 T cell receptor beta chains below, sequenced in a study of control samples from healthy donors and cancer patients. Assay: immunoSEQ multiplex PCR; the TCRdb copy retains only in-frame clones and omits some. The data contain some 210,000 clones, roughly nine tenths of them singletons. Sequencing input: blood. The receptors here all came from a man aged 25-45 years in good health.

The chain recombines TRBV10-3 with TRBJ2-3; 8 positions agree with TRBD2. The CDR3 extends over 14 amino acids. V gave up 6 bases and J gave up 4 bases; unmatched junction bases: 6. The germline CDR1 and CDR2 sequences are ENHRY and SYGVKD. In DNA form, the CDR3 reads TGTGCCATCAGCCCGGGACTAGTTGCAGATACGCAGTATTTT. It translates to CAISPGLVADTQYF.

V usage is TRBV7-3 and J usage is TRBJ2-1, with D unclear. The germline V gene encodes CDR1 SGHTA and CDR2 FQGTGA. This CDR3 spans 13 amino acids. The germline V and J ends were trimmed by 5 bases and 6 bases, with 11 bases remaining between them. The CDR3 sequence is CASSPAPSNEQFF. For the CDR3, the DNA is TGTGCCAGCAGCCCGGCCCCCTCCAATGAGCAGTTCTTC.